This T cell receptor (beta chain) was identified in a study of stem cell transplantation in POMP-related autoinflammatory disease. Overall study: Impaired MHC class I-dependent CD8+ differentiation was hypothesized from defective thymoproteasomes.

Assay: immunoSEQ multiplex PCR; the TCRdb copy retains only in-frame clones and omits some. The sample has approximately 1,000 clones, about 71% seen once; the top ten hold about 61%. Germline V gene sequence: CDR1 SGHRS, CDR2 YFSETQ. Trimming stripped 3 bases from V and 7 bases from J, with 11 bases between. The CDR3 spans 13 residues. Study-level results: In patients with PRAID, every analyzed T-cell subset tended to show lower diversity and higher clonality. Unique TRB V-J gene pairings were limited in number in patients with PRAID.

With respect to this clone: Antigen unknown.

What was sequenced was CD8+ T cells from PBMCs. The sequence derives from a human donor in good health. This chain uses TRBV5-1 with TRBJ2-1, with no clear D. The CDR3 bases are TGCGCCAGCAGCTCAGGCTACTATAATGAGCAGTTCTTC. Translation: CASSSGYYNEQFF.